This entry lists 8 T cell receptor beta chains sequenced from one sample in a study of cytomegalovirus exposure and HLA in healthy donors. The PCR was carried out with 60 Vbeta primers and 13 Jbeta primers. Only in-frame clones appear in the TCRdb table, and some are missing; sequencing was by immunoSEQ multiplex PCR. The table lists some 130,000 clones, around 63% of them singletons, with 1.5% to 2% in the top ten. Source material: PBMCs. Receptor source: a human donor in good health.

The chain combines TRBV5-4 with TRBJ2-2; D not resolved. The CDR3 totals 16 residues. Germline V CDR1 and CDR2: SGHNT, YYREEE (reference sequence). V was cut by 3 bases and J by 5 bases, with 17 bases left in between. CDR3 protein: CASSYDSRPLTGELFF. DNA for the CDR3: TGTGCCAGCAGCTATGATTCTAGGCCTTTAACCGGGGAGCTGTTTTTT.

The rearrangement uses TRBV5-1 and TRBJ1-6; 8 nucleotides align to TRBD1. Germline CDR1 reads SGHRS; CDR2 reads YFSETQ. CDR3 size: 14 residues. V dropped 4 bases and J dropped 6; count of bases not matched to a gene: 3. CDR3 region: CASSNGQGNSPLHF. Written as DNA, the CDR3 is TGCGCCAGCAGCAACGGACAGGGTAATTCACCCCTCCACTTT.

The sample holds a few counts of this clone. CDR3 bases: TGTGCCAGCAGTCCGGGGGGCCCCCCTGGGGCCAACGTCCTGACTTTC. Translating it yields CASSPGGPPGANVLTF. V gene TRBV28 combines with J gene TRBJ2-6; TRBD2 is a possible D gene (7 bases). Deletions cut 5 bases from V and 2 bases from J, with 13 bases between. The V gene's germline CDR1 is MDHEN and CDR2 SYDVKM. The CDR3 sequence is 16 residues long. Looking up the rest from reference TRBV28 and TRBJ2-6 gives the full variable domain: DVKVTQSSRYLVKRTGEKVFLECVQDMDHENMFWYRQDPGLGLRLIYFSYDVKMKEKGDIPEGYSVSREKKERFSLILESASTNQTSMYLCASSPGGPPGANVLTFGAGSRLTVL.

The chain uses TRBV4-1 and TRBJ1-4; the D gene is possibly TRBD1 (6 bases). The CDR3 has 16 residues. V lost 1 base, J lost 7 bases, and 16 bases lay in between. Per the germline V gene, CDR1 is MGHRA and CDR2 is YSYEKL. CDR3 in DNA: TGCGCCAGCAGCCAAGGGGACATAGCTATTGGTGAAAAACTGTTTTTT. Translated, it gives CASSQGDIAIGEKLFF.

The chain recombines TRBV18 with TRBJ2-1; the D is unclear. This CDR3 is 14 amino acids long. V was clipped by 2 bases and J by 1 base, with 6 bases between them. Germline-derived CDR1 and CDR2 are KGHSH and LQKENI. The DNA of the CDR3 is TGTGCCAGCTCACCAGGGCTGTCCTACAATGAGCAGTTCTTC. Translation: CASSPGLSYNEQFF.

The chain uses TRBV4-1 and TRBJ2-1, with D perhaps TRBD1 (6 bases). Germline V gene sequence: CDR1 MGHRA, CDR2 YSYEKL. The CDR3 extends over 15 amino acids. With 3 bases removed from V and 0 bases from J, the gap between germline ends came to 9 bases. CDR3 sequence: CASSQSDSSYNEQFF. Here the CDR3 DNA reads TGCGCCAGCAGCCAGTCGGACAGCTCCTACAATGAGCAGTTCTTC.

CDR3 nucleotides: TGTGCCAGCAGTTACGGGGCTGGGACAGATACGCAGTATTTT. This encodes CASSYGAGTDTQYF. The chain is built from TRBV6-5 and TRBJ2-3, with D tentatively TRBD1 (5 bases). Trimming stripped 2 bases from V and 3 bases from J, with 9 bases between. Per germline, CDR1 MNHEY and CDR2 SVGAGI. This CDR3 has 14 amino acids.

The chain is built from TRBV4-1 and TRBJ2-7, with TRBD2 identical over 8 bases. The CDR3 is 17 amino acids. The germline gives CDR1 MGHRA, CDR2 YSYEKL. Losses at the gene ends were 0 bases for V and 4 bases for J; bases not matched to a gene: 11. DNA for the CDR3: TGCGCCAGCAGCCAAGATTTTAAGGTAGCGGGGTTATACGAGCAGTACTTC. It is translated as CASSQDFKVAGLYEQYF.